A single TCR beta chain is shown here with its context. V gave up 3 bases and J gave up 6 bases, with 17 bases separating them. The length of the CDR3 is 16 residues. The germline V gene has CDR1 LNHDA and CDR2 SQIVND (reference sequence). Repertoires were generated with immunoSEQ multiplex PCR, while TCRdb's copy carries only in-frame clones and drops some. The sample lists over 130,000 clones, 65% to 85% occurring once. The data belong to a study of blood T cell repertoires in COVID-19. Study details: Acute and convalescent COVID-19 specimens originated in the United States, Italy and Spain.

The source of this sequence is a human donor in a cohort sampled during active COVID-19. The chain recombines TRBV19 with TRBJ1-4; D remains ambiguous. The sequencing input was peripheral blood. CDR3 in DNA: TGTGCCAGTAGTATGACTCTCCGGGAGGGCGATGAAAAACTGTTTTTT. Translated: CASSMTLREGDEKLFF.